These T cell receptor beta chains were read from a single sample in a study of T cells in Graves' hyperthyroidism and ophthalmopathy. TCRdb independently ran MiXCR on the multiplex PCR reads; one entry per CDR3 protein. The sample includes some 510,000 distinct CDR3 sequences, roughly 20% of them seen just once. Sequencing input: blood. The source of these receptors is a man aged 18-30 years with Graves' hyperthyroidism. Each CDR3 is given with its conserved first and last residue. Each record gives: J gene, D gene, V gene, clone size, CDR3 DNA, CDR3 protein. The D gene is left open where the match is weak. Clone size is given for some rows only: seen once, a few or many times, or a class if the clone is expanded.

J: TRBJ2-2; D: .; V: TRBV11-2; size: many; DNA: TGTGCCAGCAGCCCCGTCGCGGTCGGTAACACCGGGGAGCTGTTTTTT; CDR3: CASSPVAVGNTGELFF
J: TRBJ2-2; D: .; V: TRBV6-2/TRBV6-3; size: few; DNA: TGTGCCAGCAAGCGGAGAGGGAGCGTGAATACCGGGGAGCTGTTTTTT; CDR3: CASKRRGSVNTGELFF
J: TRBJ1-5; D: TRBD1; V: TRBV28; size: many; DNA: TGTGCCAGCAGTTTATGGGTACTGACAGGGAAGGGCCGAAGCAATCAGCCCCAGCATTTT; CDR3: CASSLWVLTGKGRSNQPQHF
J: TRBJ1-2; D: .; V: TRBV28; size: many; DNA: TGTGCCAGCAGTCTCCCGGGCCGTACCTATGGCTACACCTTC; CDR3: CASSLPGRTYGYTF
J: TRBJ2-5; D: .; V: TRBV25-1; size: .; DNA: TGTGCCAGCCGGGGGCCCGGAGAGACTGCCAAATGGACCCAGTACTTC; CDR3: CASRGPGETAKWTQYF
J: TRBJ2-7; D: TRBD1; V: TRBV20-1; size: many; DNA: TGCAGTGCTAGAGTCCCGGGACAGACCTACGAGCAGTACTTC; CDR3: CSARVPGQTYEQYF
J: TRBJ1-1; D: .; V: TRBV28; size: many; DNA: TGTGCCAGCAGTCCTGCAGGGGCCGCACGGAGGGGCACTGAAGCTTTCTTT; CDR3: CASSPAGAARRGTEAFF
J: TRBJ2-7; D: TRBD1; V: TRBV27; size: many; DNA: TGTGCCAGCAGTTGGACAGGGGATTCCTACGAGCAGTACTTC; CDR3: CASSWTGDSYEQYF
J: TRBJ1-2; D: TRBD1; V: TRBV5-4; size: .; DNA: TGTGCCAGCAGGTTACCGCAGGGGGCGGACGGCTACACCTTC; CDR3: CASRLPQGADGYTF
J: TRBJ2-7; D: .; V: TRBV9; size: .; DNA: TGTGCCAGCAGCGTAGGGACAGCGAAATCCTACGAGCAGTACTTC; CDR3: CASSVGTAKSYEQYF
J: TRBJ1-1; D: TRBD1; V: TRBV6-5; size: many; DNA: TGTGCCAGCAGTCACGGGACAGTAGTGAACACTGAAGCTTTCTTT; CDR3: CASSHGTVVNTEAFF
J: TRBJ1-2; D: .; V: TRBV5-1; size: many; DNA: TGCGCCAGCAGCTTGTATGGACAGACTGATGTTAACTATGGCTACACCTTC; CDR3: CASSLYGQTDVNYGYTF
J: TRBJ2-2; D: TRBD1; V: TRBV5-4; size: few; DNA: TGTGCCAGCAGCTTGACTGCCGGGACAGGGGTCCCCGGGGAGCTGTTTTTT; CDR3: CASSLTAGTGVPGELFF
J: TRBJ1-2; D: TRBD1; V: TRBV2; size: many; DNA: TGTGCCAAGGCGACAGGGAAAGGTGGCTACACCTTC; CDR3: CAKATGKGGYTF
J: TRBJ1-2; D: .; V: TRBV24-1; size: many; DNA: TGTGCCACCAGTGACGCCGACCGGGGCTACACCTTC; CDR3: CATSDADRGYTF
J: TRBJ1-2; D: .; V: TRBV5-4; size: many; DNA: TGTGCCAGCAGCAGAGCGGACAGCATGCCTTATGGCTACACCTTC; CDR3: CASSRADSMPYGYTF
J: TRBJ1-1; D: .; V: TRBV10-3; size: many; DNA: TGTGCCATCAGTGAGGCGGCTGAAGCTTTCTTT; CDR3: CAISEAAEAFF
J: TRBJ2-5; D: .; V: TRBV20-1; size: many; DNA: TGCAGTGCTAGAGACCCCCGGTCGGAGACCCAGTACTTC; CDR3: CSARDPRSETQYF
J: TRBJ1-1; D: .; V: TRBV6-5; size: many; DNA: TGTGCCAGCAGTGTATCGAAAAGCACTGAAGCTTTCTTT; CDR3: CASSVSKSTEAFF
J: TRBJ1-1; D: .; V: TRBV5-1; size: few; DNA: TGCGCCATCAGCTTGACAGGTATCAACACTGAAGCTTTCTTT; CDR3: CAISLTGINTEAFF
J: TRBJ2-7; D: .; V: TRBV5-5; size: many; DNA: TGTGCCAGCAGCTCCTATACAAGGACCTACGAGCAGTACTTC; CDR3: CASSSYTRTYEQYF
J: TRBJ1-2; D: TRBD1; V: TRBV2; size: many; DNA: TGTGCCAGCAAGGACCGGGACAGGGCGAATGGCTACACCTTC; CDR3: CASKDRDRANGYTF
J: TRBJ2-5; D: TRBD2; V: TRBV5-5; size: many; DNA: TGTGCCAGCAGCTGGCGGGAGCAAGAGACCCAGTACTTC; CDR3: CASSWREQETQYF
J: TRBJ1-2; D: .; V: TRBV28; size: many; DNA: TGTGCCAGCAGTTTTCCCGACGCGGGCTACACCTTC; CDR3: CASSFPDAGYTF
J: TRBJ1-6; D: .; V: TRBV11-2; size: many; DNA: TGTGCCAGCAGCGCAGGACTAAAAACACCCCTCCACTTT; CDR3: CASSAGLKTPLHF
J: TRBJ2-7; D: TRBD2; V: TRBV7-2; size: few; DNA: TGTGCCAGCAGCTTTGCTAGCGGATTATACGAGCAGTACTTC; CDR3: CASSFASGLYEQYF
J: TRBJ2-7; D: .; V: TRBV6-1; size: many; DNA: TGTGCCAGCAGTGAAGAGTTAGCCTACGAGCAGTACTTC; CDR3: CASSEELAYEQYF
J: TRBJ2-7; D: TRBD1; V: TRBV4-1; size: few; DNA: TGCGCCAGCAGCCAAAGTCGTGGTACAGGGGTAGTCAACGAGCAGTACTTC; CDR3: CASSQSRGTGVVNEQYF
J: TRBJ1-1; D: .; V: TRBV28; size: many; DNA: TGTGCCAGCAGTCTCCGGCCGACTATGAACACTGAAGCTTTCTTT; CDR3: CASSLRPTMNTEAFF
J: TRBJ1-5; D: TRBD1; V: TRBV5-1; size: .; DNA: TGCGCCAGCAGCGCGACAGGGGGCGAGGGCCAGCCCCAGCATTTT; CDR3: CASSATGGEGQPQHF
J: TRBJ2-7; D: .; V: TRBV7-2; size: few; DNA: TGTGCCAGCAGCCCCCCCGCGGTCCCACCCTACGAGCAGTACTTC; CDR3: CASSPPAVPPYEQYF
J: TRBJ1-2; D: .; V: TRBV2; size: many; DNA: TGTGCCAGCAGGGATTCAGTATGGACGGAAGAATATGGCTACACCTTC; CDR3: CASRDSVWTEEYGYTF
J: TRBJ1-2; D: .; V: TRBV11-2; size: many; DNA: TGTGCCAGCAGCTTAGTGACCGGCACGCACTATGGCTACACCTTC; CDR3: CASSLVTGTHYGYTF
J: TRBJ2-2; D: TRBD2; V: TRBV6-1; size: few; DNA: TGTGCCAGCAGTCAACTAGCGGGAGGCAACACCGGGGAGCTGTTTTTT; CDR3: CASSQLAGGNTGELFF
J: TRBJ2-4; D: .; V: TRBV5-4; size: few; DNA: TGTGCCAGCAGCTTGGGGGCAGAAAACATTCAGTACTTC; CDR3: CASSLGAENIQYF
J: TRBJ1-2; D: TRBD1; V: TRBV6-1; size: .; DNA: TGTGCCAGCAGTGTTCGAATGACAGGGCCCCTTCGGGGCTACACCTTC; CDR3: CASSVRMTGPLRGYTF
J: TRBJ1-2; D: .; V: TRBV9; size: many; DNA: TGTGCCAGCACCCCAGGGTTTGAAACTGGCTACACCTTC; CDR3: CASTPGFETGYTF
J: TRBJ1-1; D: .; V: TRBV6-5; size: many; DNA: TGTGCCAGCAGACAGAGAAACACTGAAGCTTTCTTT; CDR3: CASRQRNTEAFF
J: TRBJ1-1; D: .; V: TRBV9; size: many; DNA: TGTGCCAGCAGCCCGAAGAGGGTTGGGCAGAACTGGAACACTGAAGCTTTCTTT; CDR3: CASSPKRVGQNWNTEAFF
J: TRBJ2-5; D: .; V: TRBV18; size: .; DNA: TGTGCCAGCTCCGGGCGTTCTGGGATCGAGACCCAGTACTTC; CDR3: CASSGRSGIETQYF
J: TRBJ2-7; D: .; V: TRBV5-1; size: many; DNA: TGCGCCAGCACCAAAGGGGTCGACTACGAGCAGTACTTC; CDR3: CASTKGVDYEQYF
J: TRBJ2-2; D: .; V: TRBV12-3/TRBV12-4; size: many; DNA: TGTGCCAGCATCCTAGGACGGACACTCTTGAACACCGGGGAGCTGTTTTTT; CDR3: CASILGRTLLNTGELFF
J: TRBJ1-1; D: .; V: TRBV29-1; size: many; DNA: TGCAGCGTCCAACAGGACAATTGGAACACTGAAGCTTTCTTT; CDR3: CSVQQDNWNTEAFF
J: TRBJ2-3; D: .; V: TRBV12-3/TRBV12-4; size: .; DNA: TGTGCCAGCAGACGCACAGATACGCAGTATTTT; CDR3: CASRRTDTQYF